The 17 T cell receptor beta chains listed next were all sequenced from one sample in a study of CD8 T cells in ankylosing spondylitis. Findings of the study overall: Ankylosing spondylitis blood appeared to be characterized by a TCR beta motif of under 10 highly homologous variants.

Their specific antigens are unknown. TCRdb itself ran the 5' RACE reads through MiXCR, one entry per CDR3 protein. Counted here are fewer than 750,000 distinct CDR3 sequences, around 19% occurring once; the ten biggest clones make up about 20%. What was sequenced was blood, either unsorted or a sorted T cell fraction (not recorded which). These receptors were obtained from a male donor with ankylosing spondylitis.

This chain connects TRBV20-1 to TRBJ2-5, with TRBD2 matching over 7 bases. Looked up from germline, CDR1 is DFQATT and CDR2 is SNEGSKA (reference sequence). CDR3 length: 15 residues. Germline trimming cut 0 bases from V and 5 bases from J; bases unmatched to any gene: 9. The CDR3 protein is CSARDQETSWETQYF. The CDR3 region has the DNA TGCAGTGCTAGAGATCAAGAGACTAGCTGGGAGACCCAGTACTTC.

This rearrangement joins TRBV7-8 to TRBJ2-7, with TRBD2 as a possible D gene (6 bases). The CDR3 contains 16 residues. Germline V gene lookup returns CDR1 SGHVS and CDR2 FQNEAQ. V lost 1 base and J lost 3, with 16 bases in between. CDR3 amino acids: CASSLESRGLHYEQYF. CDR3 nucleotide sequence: TGTGCCAGCAGCTTAGAGTCGCGGGGCCTCCACTACGAGCAGTACTTC.

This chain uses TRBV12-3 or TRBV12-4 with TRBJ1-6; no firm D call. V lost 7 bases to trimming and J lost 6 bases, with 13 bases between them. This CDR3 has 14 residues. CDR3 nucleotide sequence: TGTGCCAGCAAAACAGATTCCCCTAATTCACCCCTCCACTTT. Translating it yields CASKTDSPNSPLHF.

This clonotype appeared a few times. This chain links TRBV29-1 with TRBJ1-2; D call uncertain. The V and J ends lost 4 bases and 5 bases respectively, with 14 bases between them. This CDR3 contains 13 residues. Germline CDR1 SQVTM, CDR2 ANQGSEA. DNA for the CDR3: TGCAGCGTTGGAAAAGAAGAATCGTATGGCTACACCTTC. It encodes CSVGKEESYGYTF.

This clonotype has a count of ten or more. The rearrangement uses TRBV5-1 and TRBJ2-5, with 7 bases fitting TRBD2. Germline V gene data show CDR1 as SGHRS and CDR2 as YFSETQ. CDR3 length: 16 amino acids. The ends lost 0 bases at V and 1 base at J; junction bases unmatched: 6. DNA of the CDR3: TGCGCCAGCAGCTTGGAGGGAGGGACGCCCCAAGAGACCCAGTACTTC. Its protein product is CASSLEGGTPQETQYF.

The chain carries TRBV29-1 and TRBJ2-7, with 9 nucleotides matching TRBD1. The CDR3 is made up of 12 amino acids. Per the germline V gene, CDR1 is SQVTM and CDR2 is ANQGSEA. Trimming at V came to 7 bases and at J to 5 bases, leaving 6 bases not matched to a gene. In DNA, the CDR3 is TGCAGCGCTGGACAGGGGATGAACGAGCAGTACTTC. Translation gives CSAGQGMNEQYF.

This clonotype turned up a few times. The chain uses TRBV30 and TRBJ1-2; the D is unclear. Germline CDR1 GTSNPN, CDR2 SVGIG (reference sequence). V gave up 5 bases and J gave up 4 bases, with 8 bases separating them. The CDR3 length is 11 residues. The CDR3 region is CAWERFYGYTF. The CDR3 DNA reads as TGTGCCTGGGAGCGGTTCTATGGCTACACCTTC.

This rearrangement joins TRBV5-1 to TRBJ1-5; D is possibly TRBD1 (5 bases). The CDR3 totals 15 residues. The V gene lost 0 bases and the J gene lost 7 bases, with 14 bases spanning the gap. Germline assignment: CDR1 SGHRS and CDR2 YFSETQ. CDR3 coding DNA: TGCGCCAGCAGCTTGGGGGGGTCAGACTGGCAGCCCCAGCATTTT. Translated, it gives CASSLGGSDWQPQHF.

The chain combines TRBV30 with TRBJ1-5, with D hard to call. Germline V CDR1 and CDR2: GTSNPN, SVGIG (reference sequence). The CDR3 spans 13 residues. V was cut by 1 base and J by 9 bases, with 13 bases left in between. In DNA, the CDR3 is TGTGCCTGGAGTGGGCCCGCACCGTGGCCCCAGCATTTT. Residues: CAWSGPAPWPQHF.

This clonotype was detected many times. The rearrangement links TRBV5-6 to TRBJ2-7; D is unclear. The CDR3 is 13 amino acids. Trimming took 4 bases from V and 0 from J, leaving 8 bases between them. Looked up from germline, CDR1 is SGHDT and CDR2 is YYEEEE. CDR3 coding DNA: TGTGCCAGCAGCCAGGAAACCTCCTACGAGCAGTACTTC. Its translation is CASSQETSYEQYF.

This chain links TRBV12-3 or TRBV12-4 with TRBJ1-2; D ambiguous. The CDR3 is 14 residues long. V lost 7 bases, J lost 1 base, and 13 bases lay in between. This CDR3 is CASTDRNDNYGYTF. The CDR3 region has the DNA TGTGCCAGCACCGACCGGAACGATAACTATGGCTACACCTTC.

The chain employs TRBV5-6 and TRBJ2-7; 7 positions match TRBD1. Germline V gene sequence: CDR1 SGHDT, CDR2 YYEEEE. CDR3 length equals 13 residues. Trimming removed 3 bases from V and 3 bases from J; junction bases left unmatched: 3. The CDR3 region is CASSSDRIYEQYF. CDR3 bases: TGTGCCAGCAGCTCGGACAGGATCTACGAGCAGTACTTC.

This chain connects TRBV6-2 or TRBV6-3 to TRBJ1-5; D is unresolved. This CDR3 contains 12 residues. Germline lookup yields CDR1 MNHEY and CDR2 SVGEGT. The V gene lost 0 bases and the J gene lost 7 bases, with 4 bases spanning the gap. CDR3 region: CASSYSEQPQHF. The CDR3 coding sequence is TGTGCCAGCAGTTACTCTGAACAGCCCCAGCATTTT.

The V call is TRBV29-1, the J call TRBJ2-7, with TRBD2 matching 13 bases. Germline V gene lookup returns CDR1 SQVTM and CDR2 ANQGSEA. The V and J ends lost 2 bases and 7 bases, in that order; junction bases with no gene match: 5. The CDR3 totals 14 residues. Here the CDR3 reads CSVERGTSGIEQYF. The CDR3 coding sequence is TGCAGCGTTGAACGGGGGACTAGCGGGATTGAGCAGTACTTC.

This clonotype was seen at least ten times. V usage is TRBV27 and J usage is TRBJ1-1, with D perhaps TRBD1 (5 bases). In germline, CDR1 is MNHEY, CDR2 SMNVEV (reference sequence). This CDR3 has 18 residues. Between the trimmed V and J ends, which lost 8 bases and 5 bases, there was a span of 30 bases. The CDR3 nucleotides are TGTGCCAGCTCGAAATACCCCACCGCGAGGGGCGGAATAACTGAAGCTTTCTTT. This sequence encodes CASSKYPTARGGITEAFF.

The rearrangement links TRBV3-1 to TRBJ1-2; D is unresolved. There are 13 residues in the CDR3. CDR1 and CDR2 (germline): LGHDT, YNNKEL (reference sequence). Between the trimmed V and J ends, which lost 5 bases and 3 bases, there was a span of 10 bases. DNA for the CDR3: TGTGCCAGCAGCAGCGAGCCGGACTATGGCTACACCTTC. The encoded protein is CASSSEPDYGYTF. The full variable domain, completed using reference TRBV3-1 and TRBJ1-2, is DTAVSQTPKYLVTQMGNDKSIKCEQNLGHDTMYWYKQDSKKFLKIMFSYNNKELIINETVPNRFSPKSPDKAHLNLHINSLELGDSAVYFCASSSEPDYGYTFGSGTRLTVV.

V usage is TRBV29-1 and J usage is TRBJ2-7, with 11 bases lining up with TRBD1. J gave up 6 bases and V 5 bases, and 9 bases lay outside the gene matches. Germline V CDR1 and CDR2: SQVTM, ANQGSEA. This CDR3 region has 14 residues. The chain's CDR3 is CSVSFGQGAFEQYF. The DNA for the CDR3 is TGCAGCGTTTCGTTCGGACAGGGGGCGTTCGAGCAGTACTTC.